The 26 T cell receptor beta chains below all came from one sample that was sequenced in a study of neurological immune-mediated disorders. MiXCR, applied by TCRdb to the 5' RACE reads, yields one record per CDR3 protein. The top ten hold 20% to 30% of the sample, which has tens of thousands of distinct CDR3 sequences, roughly 23% seen once. Source material: PBMCs. The receptors were gathered from an older woman in good health.

This clonotype was seen ten or more times. The V and J genes are TRBV5-1 and TRBJ2-7; 8 bases align to TRBD2. In germline, CDR1 is SGHRS, CDR2 YFSETQ. With V trimmed by 3 bases and J by 3 bases, 8 bases remained unmatched. The CDR3 has 15 amino acids. CDR3 loop: CASSSSSGRDYEQYF. DNA for the CDR3: TGCGCCAGCAGCTCTTCTTCCGGGAGGGACTACGAGCAGTACTTC.

There are many counts of this clonotype. The rearrangement links TRBV6-5 to TRBJ1-1, with D unresolved. Germline V gene lookup returns CDR1 MNHEY and CDR2 SVGAGI. The CDR3 is made up of 13 amino acids. Deletions cut 7 bases from V and 1 base from J, with 10 bases between. The CDR3 loop is CASINWGNTEAFF. CDR3 in DNA: TGTGCCAGCATCAACTGGGGGAACACTGAAGCTTTCTTT.

This clonotype came up many times. The chain recombines TRBV7-2 with TRBJ2-3, with TRBD2 as a possible D gene (5 bases). Germline V gene lookup returns CDR1 SGHTA and CDR2 FQGNSA. V was trimmed by 6 bases and J by 7 bases, leaving 14 bases between them. CDR3 size: 13 residues. DNA for the CDR3: TGTGCCAGCAGTCAGAGGTTCGGGAATACGCAGTATTTT. This sequence encodes CASSQRFGNTQYF.

This clonotype was found many times. V is TRBV14 and J is TRBJ2-5; D is ambiguous. Deletions cut 2 bases from V and 4 bases from J, with 17 bases between. The CDR3 loop spans 16 amino acids. CDR1 is SGHDN and CDR2 is FVKESK in the germline V gene. DNA of the CDR3: TGTGCCAGCAGCCAACGTCCGGGCGTGGGTGGAGAGACCCAGTACTTC. Its translation: CASSQRPGVGGETQYF.

In this sample, this clonotype turned up many times. The chain links TRBV15 to TRBJ2-6; unclear D gene. CDR1 is LNHNV and CDR2 is YYDKDF in the germline V gene (reference sequence). The length of the CDR3 is 16 residues. Deletions cut 0 bases from V and 2 bases from J, with 8 bases between. The CDR3 sequence: CATSRDGWAGANVLTF. The CDR3 nucleotides read TGTGCCACCAGCAGAGATGGGTGGGCTGGGGCCAACGTCCTGACTTTC.

V usage is TRBV18 and J usage is TRBJ1-5; tentative D call: TRBD1 (6 bases). The CDR3 extends over 14 amino acids. Trimming removed 2 bases at V and 5 bases at J, with 10 bases between. Germline V gene lookup returns CDR1 KGHSH and CDR2 LQKENI. The CDR3 sequence: CASSPRTEDQPQHF. The DNA for the CDR3 is TGTGCCAGCTCACCAAGGACAGAAGATCAGCCCCAGCATTTT.

The chain employs TRBV5-1 and TRBJ2-5; D not certain. Trimming removed 0 bases from V and 7 bases from J, with 13 bases in between. Germline assignment: CDR1 SGHRS and CDR2 YFSETQ. CDR3 length equals 14 residues. The CDR3 is CASSLENFGGTQYF. The DNA for the CDR3 is TGCGCCAGCAGCTTGGAGAACTTTGGTGGGACCCAGTACTTC.

CDR3 nucleotides: TGCGCCAGCAGCTCCGGACTCCTATCTAACTATGGCTACACCTTC. It is translated as CASSSGLLSNYGYTF. The chain combines TRBV5-1 with TRBJ1-2; D remains unclear. Germline V gives CDR1 SGHRS, CDR2 YFSETQ. V was clipped by 3 bases and J by 0 bases, with 12 bases between them. The CDR3 has 15 amino acids.

The V and J genes are TRBV29-1 and TRBJ1-5; unclear D gene. The CDR3 consists of 14 residues. The V gene lost 4 bases and the J gene lost 1 base, with 11 bases spanning the gap. Germline CDR1 SQVTM, CDR2 ANQGSEA. The CDR3 nucleotides are TGCAGCGTTGCGATAGGGAACAGCAATCAGCCCCAGCATTTT. Translated, it gives CSVAIGNSNQPQHF.

This clonotype was found many times. Here the CDR3 DNA reads TGTGCCAGCAGCTTATTGGCGTCCAGCTATGGCTACACCTTC. Residues: CASSLLASSYGYTF. The chain employs TRBV7-2 and TRBJ1-2, with unresolved D. Trimming cost V 2 bases and J 4 bases, with 11 bases left between them. Germline V gene sequence: CDR1 SGHTA, CDR2 FQGNSA. The CDR3 has 14 amino acids.

The table lists this clonotype with many counts. The chain couples TRBV20-1 to TRBJ1-1, with D possibly being TRBD1 (6 bases). Germline assignment: CDR1 DFQATT and CDR2 SNEGSKA (reference sequence). CDR3 length: 13 residues. This CDR3 reads CSVLGGVNTEAFF. The CDR3 coding sequence is TGCAGCGTCCTAGGGGGGGTGAACACTGAAGCTTTCTTT.

This chain uses TRBV14 with TRBJ2-3; D is uncertain. CDR3 length: 12 amino acids. Trimming left V 4 bases short and J 6 bases short, with 8 bases between. CDR1 and CDR2 from the germline V gene are SGHDN and FVKESK. DNA of the CDR3: TGTGCCAGCAGCCTCCAACGGGATACGCAGTATTTT. Protein sequence: CASSLQRDTQYF. Full variable domain (missing parts from reference TRBV14 and TRBJ2-3): EAGVTQFPSHSVIEKGQTVTLRCDPISGHDNLYWYRRVMGKEIKFLLHFVKESKQDESGMPNNRFLAERTGGTYSTLKVQPAELEDSGVYFCASSLQRDTQYFGPGTRLTVL.

This clonotype has ten or more counts. J is TRBJ2-7 and V is TRBV20-1; TRBD2 matches 13 bases. The CDR3 loop spans 16 amino acids. Germline assignment: CDR1 DFQATT and CDR2 SNEGSKA (reference sequence). V dropped 6 bases and J dropped 0; count of bases not matched to a gene: 8. The CDR3 sequence: CSADPGTSGNSYEQYF. CDR3 DNA sequence: TGCAGTGCGGACCCCGGGACTAGCGGGAACTCCTACGAGCAGTACTTC.

The chain employs TRBV5-1 and TRBJ2-3, with TRBD2 matching 13 bases. The V and J ends lost 5 bases and 2 bases, in that order; junction bases with no gene match: 5. The germline gives CDR1 SGHRS, CDR2 YFSETQ. The CDR3 is made up of 16 amino acids. Written as DNA, the CDR3 is TGCGCCAGCAGACGGACTAGCGGGGGCCCCACAGATACGCAGTATTTT. It translates to CASRRTSGGPTDTQYF. The full variable domain, in which reference TRBV5-1 and TRBJ2-3 provide the parts outside the CDR3, is KAGVTQTPRYLIKTRGQQVTLSCSPISGHRSVSWYQQTPGQGLQFLFEYFSETQRNKGNFPGRFSGRQFSNSRSEMNVSTLELGDSALYLCASRRTSGGPTDTQYFGPGTRLTVL.

The chain carries TRBV7-9 and TRBJ1-5; weak D call: TRBD1 (5 bases). The CDR3 length is 13 residues. V was pared by 3 bases and J by 6 bases, with 9 bases between. CDR1 SEHNR and CDR2 FQNEAQ come from the germline V gene (reference sequence). CDR3 nucleotide sequence: TGTGCCAGCAGCTTCGGGGGTAGTCAGCCCCAGCATTTT. Translation: CASSFGGSQPQHF.

This chain connects TRBV27 to TRBJ2-7, with a weak D call TRBD2 (6 bases). The ends were cut back, 5 bases at V and 6 bases at J, with 20 bases in the middle. This CDR3 is built from 15 residues. The V gene's germline CDR1 is MNHEY and CDR2 SMNVEV (reference sequence). CDR3 in amino acids: CASSLKGGYGGEQYF. In DNA form, the CDR3 reads TGTGCCAGCAGTCTCAAGGGAGGCTATGGGGGCGAGCAGTACTTC.

This clonotype showed up many times. J is TRBJ2-1 and V is TRBV3-1; 11 bases are a match to TRBD2. The germline gives CDR1 LGHDT, CDR2 YNNKEL (reference sequence). CDR3 size: 17 residues. J was trimmed by 9 bases and V by 4 bases; bases with no gene match: 14. The CDR3 loop is CASSPYLAGGPGGEQFF. Written as DNA, the CDR3 is TGTGCCAGCAGCCCCTACTTAGCGGGAGGGCCGGGCGGTGAGCAGTTCTTC.

The J gene is TRBJ2-1, the V gene TRBV5-6; 9 bases map to TRBD1. The J segment lost 4 bases and the V segment lost 0 bases, leaving 14 bases of the junction unmatched. Germline CDR1 reads SGHDT; CDR2 reads YYEEEE. The CDR3 runs to 19 residues. The CDR3 DNA reads as TGTGCCAGCAGCTTGGGGACAGGGGTTCATACAAGGACGTACAATGAGCAGTTCTTC. It is translated as CASSLGTGVHTRTYNEQFF.

This clonotype was counted ten times or more. The chain carries TRBV2 and TRBJ1-1; D is undetermined. The germline V gene has CDR1 SNHLY and CDR2 FYNNEI. Trimming removed 3 bases from V and 11 bases from J, with 13 bases in between. The length of the CDR3 is 12 residues. CDR3 sequence reads: CASSDAGPEAFF. CDR3 nucleotides: TGTGCCAGCAGTGATGCTGGCCCAGAGGCTTTCTTT. The full variable domain, completed using reference TRBV2 and TRBJ1-1, is EPEVTQTPSHQVTQMGQEVILRCVPISNHLYFYWYRQILGQKVEFLVSFYNNEISEKSEIFDDQFSVERPDGSNFTLKIRSTKLEDSAMYFCASSDAGPEAFFGQGTRLTVV.

The V gene is TRBV4-3, the J gene TRBJ1-6; 7 positions agree with TRBD1. Looked up from germline, CDR1 is LGHNA and CDR2 is YSLEER. The CDR3 has 16 residues. J was trimmed by 5 bases and V by 6 bases; bases with no gene match: 10. In DNA form, the CDR3 reads TGCGCCAGCAGTCGAGACAGGGAGTTTAATAATTCACCCCTCCACTTT. It is translated as CASSRDREFNNSPLHF.

This clonotype was seen repeatedly, ten times or more. The rearrangement links TRBV5-1 to TRBJ2-7; 12 nucleotides match TRBD2. CDR1 is SGHRS, CDR2 YFSETQ, per germline. Trimming at V came to 0 bases and at J to 4 bases, leaving 2 bases not matched to a gene. The CDR3 sequence is 15 residues long. The CDR3 region is CASSLGTSGEYEQYF. CDR3 coding DNA: TGCGCCAGCAGCTTGGGGACTAGCGGGGAGTACGAGCAGTACTTC.

This clonotype was counted at least ten times. This chain links TRBV5-1 with TRBJ2-7; D remains ambiguous. CDR1 is SGHRS, CDR2 YFSETQ, per germline. This CDR3 is built from 15 residues. Trimming stripped 0 bases from V and 3 bases from J, with 13 bases between. CDR3 coding DNA: TGCGCCAGCAGCTTGGACGCTGGGTTATTCTACGAGCAGTACTTC. It specifies CASSLDAGLFYEQYF.

This clonotype was observed many times. The chain employs TRBV5-1 and TRBJ2-3; D is possibly TRBD1 or TRBD2 (5 bases each). The V end lost 1 base, the J end lost 0 bases, and 18 bases lay between the germline ends. CDR3 length: 18 residues. From germline, CDR1 is SGHRS and CDR2 YFSETQ. CDR3 DNA sequence: TGCGCCAGCAGCTTGCGGTGGAGGCGCGAGGGGAGCACAGATACGCAGTATTTT. Translation gives CASSLRWRREGSTDTQYF.

The sample holds many counts of this clonotype. This chain joins TRBV12-3 or TRBV12-4 and TRBJ1-6; D possibly corresponds to TRBD1 (6 bases). V dropped 5 bases and J dropped 6 bases, with 14 bases sitting between them. The CDR3 consists of 15 residues. The CDR3: CASSGSRTANSPLHF. In nucleotides, the CDR3 is TGTGCCAGCAGTGGGTCTAGGACAGCTAATTCACCCCTCCACTTT.

This clonotype has at least ten counts. The rearrangement links TRBV15 to TRBJ2-2; 8 nucleotides align to TRBD1. Germline loops: CDR1 LNHNV, CDR2 YYDKDF (reference sequence). This CDR3 region has 16 residues. The ends lost 0 bases at V and 6 bases at J; junction bases unmatched: 6. The CDR3 loop reads CATSRDRGLVAGELFF. The CDR3 DNA reads as TGTGCCACCAGCAGAGACAGGGGGCTTGTGGCCGGGGAGCTGTTTTTT. The full variable domain, rest sourced from reference TRBV15 and TRBJ2-2, is DAMVIQNPRYQVTQFGKPVTLSCSQTLNHNVMYWYQQKSSQAPKLLFHYYDKDFNNEADTPDNFQSRRPNTSFCFLDIRSPGLGDTAMYLCATSRDRGLVAGELFFGEGSRLTVL.

This clonotype has at least ten counts. The chain links TRBV2 to TRBJ2-2; a possible D gene is TRBD1 (5 bases). This CDR3 comprises 12 residues. V lost 6 bases and J lost 7, with 9 bases in between. Germline V gene sequence: CDR1 SNHLY, CDR2 FYNNEI. CDR3 sequence (DNA): TGTGCCAGCAGAGAACAGGTCGGGGAGCTGTTTTTT. Encoded protein: CASREQVGELFF.